Following are 9 T cell receptor beta chains from one sample sequenced in a study of CD8 T cells in ankylosing spondylitis. TCRdb reprocessed the 5' RACE reads with MiXCR, giving one entry per CDR3 protein. The table has 350,000 or so distinct CDR3 sequences, 14% to 15% seen once. Sequenced material: blood, either unsorted or a sorted T cell fraction (not recorded which). All receptors come from a male donor with ankylosing spondylitis or in good health (not recorded which).

This clonotype was seen more than once but under ten times. The chain couples TRBV10-3 to TRBJ2-3; tentative D call: TRBD2 (7 bases). CDR3 length equals 14 residues. Trimming left V 10 bases short and J 3 bases short, with 17 bases between. CDR1 is ENHRY and CDR2 is SYGVKD in the germline V gene. For the CDR3, the DNA is TGTGCCAACGGAGGCGGGGGCCCTACAGATACGCAGTATTTT. Its translation is CANGGGGPTDTQYF.

As DNA, the CDR3 is TGTGCCAGCAGTGAATTCTGGATGGGGGTGATCATAAGTGGAAACACCATATATTTT. Residues: CASSEFWMGVIISGNTIYF. The V gene is TRBV2, the J gene TRBJ1-3; a possible D gene is TRBD1 (5 bases). Germline V gene sequence: CDR1 SNHLY, CDR2 FYNNEI. The V end was cut by 2 bases, the J end by 3 bases, with 23 bases between. This CDR3 comprises 19 residues.

The sample holds many counts of this clonotype. J is TRBJ1-4 and V is TRBV12-3 or TRBV12-4; 9 bases align to TRBD1. Germline trimming cut 5 bases from V and 10 bases from J; bases unmatched to any gene: 2. CDR3 size: 12 residues. CDR3 in DNA: TGTGCCAGCAGTGTGACAGGGGGAAAACTGTTTTTT. This translates into CASSVTGGKLFF.

This clonotype is labeled medium-sized. This rearrangement joins TRBV29-1 to TRBJ1-1; the D is unclear. Germline V gene lookup returns CDR1 SQVTM and CDR2 ANQGSEA. The CDR3 has 15 residues. V shed 6 bases and J shed 6 bases, with 23 bases lying between them. The CDR3: CSVPRGGSIDAEAFF. In nucleotides, the CDR3 is TGCAGCGTCCCCCGAGGCGGAAGCATTGACGCTGAAGCTTTCTTT.

DNA of the CDR3: TGCAGCGTTGGCTTGACAGGGAATACCGGGGAGCTGTTTTTT. This gives the protein CSVGLTGNTGELFF. The chain uses TRBV29-1 and TRBJ2-2, with TRBD1 identical over 7 bases. CDR1 is SQVTM, CDR2 ANQGSEA, per germline. V lost 4 bases, J lost 5 bases, and 7 bases stayed unmatched. The CDR3 is 14 residues long.

This clonotype was observed many times. This chain joins TRBV20-1 and TRBJ1-1, with a possible D match to TRBD1 (5 bases). This CDR3 region has 15 residues. Trimming took off 3 bases at V and 4 bases at J, with 18 bases between the two ends. CDR1 and CDR2 from the germline V gene are DFQATT and SNEGSKA (reference sequence). CDR3 region: CSARGAGRVTTEAFF. The CDR3 DNA is TGCAGTGCTAGGGGTGCTGGCAGGGTGACCACTGAAGCTTTCTTT.

This clonotype was counted a few times. The chain is built from TRBV7-8 and TRBJ1-1; no clear D. V lost 8 bases and J 0 bases, leaving 13 bases between the germline ends. This CDR3 is built from 14 residues. From germline, CDR1 is SGHVS and CDR2 FQNEAQ. CDR3 nucleotide sequence: TGTGCCAGCCGGTCTACGTTCGTGAACACTGAAGCTTTCTTT. It specifies CASRSTFVNTEAFF.

This chain joins TRBV6-1 and TRBJ2-3, with 8 bases matching TRBD2. Germline CDR1 is MNHNS and CDR2 is SASEGT. This CDR3 is built from 16 residues. Trimming removed 5 bases from V and 3 bases from J; junction bases left unmatched: 10. The CDR3 sequence: CASSPLPGLGTDTQYF. In nucleotides, the CDR3 is TGTGCCAGCAGTCCCCTCCCGGGACTAGGGACAGATACGCAGTATTTT.

The chain has TRBV11-2 and TRBJ2-2; D gene unclear. The germline V gene has CDR1 SGHAT and CDR2 FQNNGV. This CDR3 comprises 15 residues. Trimming shortened V by 5 bases and J by 5 bases, and 15 bases separated the two germline ends. The CDR3 nucleotides read TGTGCCAGCAGCCCCCACGGTTCCGGGACCGGGGAGCTGTTTTTT. It translates to CASSPHGSGTGELFF. The whole variable domain, remainder taken from reference TRBV11-2 and TRBJ2-2, is EAGVAQSPRYKIIEKRQSVAFWCNPISGHATLYWYQQILGQGPKLLIQFQNNGVVDDSQLPKDRFSAERLKGVDSTLKIQPAKLEDSAVYLCASSPHGSGTGELFFGEGSRLTVL.